These T cell receptor beta chains were read from a single sample in a study of blood T cell repertoires in COVID-19. Here immunoSEQ multiplex PCR was the method, and the copy in TCRdb shows in-frame clones only, minus some. The table includes about 150,000 clones, roughly 84% detected once. Source material: peripheral blood. These receptors were obtained from a woman aged 55 to 70 with COVID-19, enrolled during active disease. CDR3s include the opening cysteine and the closing phenylalanine or tryptophan. A D gene is named only where the DNA matches it firmly. A clone size is listed for some rows: how often the clone was seen (once, few, many), or a class if it is expanded.

v_call	j_call	clone_size	d_call	cdr3_nt	cdr3_aa
TRBV6-5	TRBJ1-6	NA	NA	TGTGCCAGCACGGAGGGGCCAAGGAATTCACCCCTCCACTTT	CASTEGPRNSPLHF
TRBV7-6	TRBJ1-2	NA	NA	TGTGCCAGCAGCTCGGTCGGAGGGGAAGGCTATGGCTACACCTTC	CASSSVGGEGYGYTF
TRBV7-3	TRBJ1-6	NA	NA	TGTGCCAGCAGCTTAGGCACAGGGAATTCACCCCTCCACTTT	CASSLGTGNSPLHF
TRBV6-5	TRBJ1-1	few	NA	TGTGCCAGCAGACTAGTGAACACTGAAGCTTTCTTT	CASRLVNTEAFF
TRBV15	TRBJ2-2	NA	NA	TGTGCCACCAGCAGAGATCAGTATGGCGGGGAGCTGTTTTTT	CATSRDQYGGELFF
TRBV5-1	TRBJ2-1	NA	TRBD1	TGCGCCAGCAGCTTGGGGACAGGGGGCAAGGGTGAGCAGTTCTTC	CASSLGTGGKGEQFF
TRBV24-1	TRBJ2-1	NA	NA	TGTGCCACCGGGGAGACTAGACGGAATGAGCAGTTCTTC	CATGETRRNEQFF
TRBV5-8	TRBJ1-3	NA	NA	TGTGCCAGCAGCTTCCGGGGGGGCCAAGCTCTGGCAAACACCATATATTTT	CASSFRGGQALANTIYF
TRBV24-1	TRBJ2-5	NA	TRBD1	TGTGCCACCAGTGGTAACAGGGGGCCCCAAGAGACCCAGTACTTC	CATSGNRGPQETQYF
TRBV7-3	TRBJ2-2	NA	TRBD2	TGTGCCAGCAGCTTAAGTGAGAGGCGGGAGCGCACCGGGGAGCTGTTTTTT	CASSLSERRERTGELFF
TRBV3-1/TRBV3-2	TRBJ1-1	once	TRBD1	TGTGCCAGCAGCCAACCAGGGGGTACGACTGAAGCTTTCTTT	CASSQPGGTTEAFF
TRBV6-5	TRBJ2-7	once	TRBD2	TGTGCCAGCAGTTATAGGCTAGCGGCCTACGAGCAGTACTTC	CASSYRLAAYEQYF
TRBV7-2	TRBJ1-4	NA	NA	TGTGCCAGCAGCCGCGGTGGCGTCAGGGGCGGTGAAAAACTGTTTTTT	CASSRGGVRGGEKLFF
TRBV7-3	TRBJ1-1	NA	NA	TGTGCCAGCAGCTTAGGGACAAGGAACACTGAAGCTTTCTTT	CASSLGTRNTEAFF
TRBV5-5	TRBJ2-2	NA	TRBD1	TGTGCCAGCGGCCCAGCGACAGGGGTAGGGAAGGTCGGGGAGCTGTTTTTT	CASGPATGVGKVGELFF
TRBV4-2	TRBJ2-1	NA	TRBD2	TGTGCCAGCCGAACTAGCGGGGGGGCCGGGTATGAGCAGTTCTTC	CASRTSGGAGYEQFF
TRBV10-3	TRBJ2-5	NA	TRBD1	TGTGCCACCGGGACAGTCCAAGAGACCCAGTACTTC	CATGTVQETQYF
TRBV14	TRBJ2-5	NA	NA	TGTGCCAGTTATCAAGAGACCCAGTACTTC	CASYQETQYF
TRBV6-6	TRBJ2-7	NA	NA	TGTGCCAGCACCCCGACAGCCTCCTACGAGCAGTACTTC	CASTPTASYEQYF
TRBV12-5	TRBJ2-2	NA	TRBD2	TGTGCTAGTGGCCTAACTAGCGGGGTGGGCACCGGGGAGCTGTTTTTT	CASGLTSGVGTGELFF
TRBV24-1	TRBJ2-1	once	TRBD2	TGTGCCACCAGTGATCGGACTAGACGGGATAATGAGCAGTTCTTC	CATSDRTRRDNEQFF
TRBV3-1/TRBV3-2	TRBJ2-7	NA	NA	TGTGCCAGCAGCCACGGGAGTTACGAGCAGTACTTC	CASSHGSYEQYF
TRBV5-1	TRBJ2-5	NA	NA	TGCGCCAGCAGCTTGACTCCCCGCGGAGAGACCCAGTACTTC	CASSLTPRGETQYF
TRBV29-1	TRBJ2-5	NA	TRBD1	TGCAGCGTCTTACAGGGGGCGTGGGAGACCCAGTACTTC	CSVLQGAWETQYF
TRBV5-6	TRBJ2-7	NA	TRBD1	TGTGCCAGCAGCTTGGCCGTGACAGGGGGAGGTTTCTACGAGCAGTACTTC	CASSLAVTGGGFYEQYF
TRBV6-5	TRBJ1-1	NA	NA	TGTGCCAGTGGAGGGGCGCGAGGGACTGAAGCTTTCTTT	CASGGARGTEAFF
TRBV3-1/TRBV3-2	TRBJ2-2	few	NA	TGTGCCAGCAGCTTCTCATCGGCCGGGGAGCTGTTTTTT	CASSFSSAGELFF
TRBV5-1	TRBJ2-1	NA	NA	TGCGCCAGCAGCTCGGACGGGAGCTCCTACAATGAGCAGTTCTTC	CASSSDGSSYNEQFF
TRBV9	TRBJ2-5	few	TRBD2	TGTGCCAGCAGCGTAGGAATTAGCGGGGGGACCCAAGAGACCCAGTACTTC	CASSVGISGGTQETQYF
TRBV14	TRBJ1-5	NA	TRBD1	TGTGCCAGCAGCCAAGGAGGGGGCCCCCGCAATCAGCCCCAGCATTTT	CASSQGGGPRNQPQHF
TRBV3-1/TRBV3-2	TRBJ1-6	NA	NA	TGTGCCAGCAACCCGGGTAGCCTTGGATCACCCCTCCACTTT	CASNPGSLGSPLHF
TRBV3-1/TRBV3-2	TRBJ2-4	NA	TRBD2	TGTGCCAGCAGCATGACTAGCGGGGGGCCGCGGGCCAAAAACATTCAGTACTTC	CASSMTSGGPRAKNIQYF
TRBV6-1	TRBJ1-4	NA	NA	TGTGCCAGCAGTGATATTCAGGGGTCCAATGAAAAACTGTTTTTT	CASSDIQGSNEKLFF
TRBV5-6	TRBJ2-7	once	NA	TGTGCCAGCAGCTTGATCCAGGGGCGCATCTACGAGCAGTACTTC	CASSLIQGRIYEQYF
TRBV7-3	TRBJ2-5	once	TRBD2	TGTGCCAGCTCTGACAGCGGGAGCAGCGAGACCCAGTACTTC	CASSDSGSSETQYF
TRBV19	TRBJ1-2	NA	TRBD1	TGTGCCAGTAGCGGACAGGGAGATAGAACGGACTATGGCTACACCTTC	CASSGQGDRTDYGYTF
TRBV3-1/TRBV3-2	TRBJ2-5	NA	NA	TGTGCCAGCAGCCTCACGGGACAGAGACTAGGGACCCAGTACTTC	CASSLTGQRLGTQYF
TRBV6-2/TRBV6-3	TRBJ2-7	NA	TRBD2	TGTGCCAGCAGTCCCCTTCTAGCGGGAGGGCCAGACTACGAGCAGTACTTC	CASSPLLAGGPDYEQYF
TRBV29-1	TRBJ1-2	NA	NA	TGCAGCGTTGAAGGAGACCTTGGACAGTATGGCTACACCTTC	CSVEGDLGQYGYTF
TRBV7-3	TRBJ2-1	NA	TRBD2	TGTGCCAGCAGCTCGGGACTAGCGGGATACAATGAGCAGTTCTTC	CASSSGLAGYNEQFF
TRBV5-1	TRBJ1-3	NA	NA	TGCGCCAGCAGCTTGGGCCTCCAATCGGCTGGAAACACCATATATTTT	CASSLGLQSAGNTIYF
TRBV19	TRBJ1-4	NA	NA	TGTGCCAGTAGTATCAGAGGCTTCAGGGCGGGGGCGAAAGAAAAACTGTTTTTT	CASSIRGFRAGAKEKLFF
TRBV3-1/TRBV3-2	TRBJ2-2	NA	NA	TGTGCCAGCAGCCAAGTGGAGGGGGAGCTGTTTTTT	CASSQVEGELFF
TRBV3-1/TRBV3-2	TRBJ1-4	NA	NA	TGTGCCAGCAGCCAAGCCGGGGGGTACGAAGAAAAACTGTTTTTT	CASSQAGGYEEKLFF
TRBV6-5	TRBJ1-1	NA	TRBD1	TGTGCCAGCATCCCGACAGGGAAGATGAACACTGAAGCTTTCTTT	CASIPTGKMNTEAFF
TRBV9	TRBJ1-3	NA	TRBD1	TGTGCCAGCAGCGCCCACCGGGACAGGGTCGCAAACACCATATATTTT	CASSAHRDRVANTIYF
TRBV11-3	TRBJ2-3	few	TRBD1	TGTGCCAGCAGCCCCCGGCAGGGACAGCGCGATACGCAGTATTTT	CASSPRQGQRDTQYF
TRBV19	TRBJ1-2	once	NA	TGTGCCAGTAGTAACACCCGTTCCCATCGCGGCTACACCTTC	CASSNTRSHRGYTF
TRBV3-1/TRBV3-2	TRBJ2-1	NA	TRBD2	TGTGCCAGCAAAGACAGCGGGGTCTACAATGAGCAGTTCTTC	CASKDSGVYNEQFF
TRBV4-1	TRBJ1-3	NA	NA	TGCGCCAGCAGCCAAGACAGGGTATCAGGAAACACCATATATTTT	CASSQDRVSGNTIYF
TRBV14	TRBJ1-6	NA	TRBD1	TGTGCCAGCAGCCGATGGACAGGGGTCGGCTCCTATAATTCACCCCTCCACTTT	CASSRWTGVGSYNSPLHF
TRBV12-5	TRBJ2-1	NA	TRBD2	TGTGCTAGTGGTTTGACGAGCGGGAGGGCGGGGGAGCAGTTCTTC	CASGLTSGRAGEQFF
TRBV6-6	TRBJ2-3	NA	NA	TGTGCCAGCAGTTCCCTGGGAGGGCAGTATTTT	CASSSLGGQYF
TRBV6-6	TRBJ1-2	NA	NA	TGTGCCAGCAGTTACTCCGGGGTGGACCCTAACTATGGCTACACCTTC	CASSYSGVDPNYGYTF
TRBV7-2	TRBJ1-1	NA	NA	TGTGCCAGCAGCTCCTGGGCGACTGAAGCTTTCTTT	CASSSWATEAFF
TRBV7-8	TRBJ1-2	NA	NA	TGTGCCAGCAGCTTAGACTCAGGAGGATATGGCTACACCTTC	CASSLDSGGYGYTF
TRBV6-5	TRBJ1-5	once	NA	TGTGCCAGCAGAAGAGACGTCGACAGTTCCCAGCATTTT	CASRRDVDSSQHF
TRBV5-1	TRBJ2-2	NA	NA	TGCGCCAGCGGGATCCAAACAGGGAGTGACGGGGAGCTGTTTTTT	CASGIQTGSDGELFF
TRBV25-1	TRBJ1-2	NA	TRBD1	TGTGCCAGCAGCCCCACAGGGGCCCATGGCTACACCTTC	CASSPTGAHGYTF